Each of the 18 T cell receptor beta chains below was sequenced from the same sample in a study of control samples from healthy donors and cancer patients (dated by TCRdb to the early 2020s). The library relied on the immunoSEQ multiplex PCR assay. Held by TCRdb, this immuneACCESS table contains in-frame sequences only and omits some clones. Under half of the omission traces to an unresolved V gene where checked; the cause of the rest is unknown. The sample table shows about 130,000 clones, and around nine tenths are seen once. Of the sample, about 2.7% is held by the ten largest clones. Sample: blood. Receptor source: a man in his forties or fifties in good health.

The genes are TRBV11-2 and TRBJ1-1, with 7 bases identical to TRBD1. Germline V gene lookup returns CDR1 SGHAT and CDR2 FQNNGV. This CDR3 has 14 amino acids. V lost 6 bases and J lost 1; bases outside the gene matches: 5. This chain's CDR3 is CASRRQGENTEAFF. As DNA, the CDR3 is TGTGCCAGCAGAAGACAGGGCGAGAACACTGAAGCTTTCTTT.

The genes are TRBV19 and TRBJ2-7, with D maybe TRBD2 (6 bases). This CDR3 comprises 13 residues. The germline V gene encodes CDR1 LNHDA and CDR2 SQIVND (reference sequence). V lost 3 bases and J lost 6, with 12 bases in between. The CDR3, as DNA: TGTGCCAGTAGTATTCGGGGGTTGGGCGAGCAGTACTTC. This gives the protein CASSIRGLGEQYF. The whole variable domain, filled in from reference TRBV19 and TRBJ2-7, reads DGGITQSPKYLFRKEGQNVTLSCEQNLNHDAMYWYRQDPGQGLRLIYYSQIVNDFQKGDIAEGYSVSREKKESFPLTVTSAQKNPTAFYLCASSIRGLGEQYFGPGTRLTVT.

In the case of this clone: The junction and the germline gene differ at one end; a read error may be behind it. This chain uses TRBV7-7 with TRBJ2-5; a weak D match, TRBD1 (6 bases). The CDR3 contains 13 residues. The germline CDR1 and CDR2 sequences are SSHAT and FNYEAQ (reference sequence). CDR3 protein: CASSLNRGETQYF. The CDR3 DNA is TGTGCTAGCAGCTTAAATAGGGGGGAGACCCAGTACTTC. The whole variable domain, remainder taken from reference TRBV7-7 and TRBJ2-5, is GAGVSQSPRYKVTKRGQDVTLRCDPISSHATLYWYQQALGQGPEFLTYFNYEAQPDKSGLPSDRFSAERPEGSISTLTIQRTEQRDSAMYRCASSLNRGETQYFGPGTRLLVL.

This clone was picked up one time. This sequence joins TRBV27 and TRBJ1-2; 8 bases are a match to TRBD1. J was trimmed by 7 bases and V by 6 bases; bases with no gene match: 1. Germline assignment: CDR1 MNHEY and CDR2 SMNVEV (reference sequence). The CDR3 is 11 amino acids. CDR3 sequence reads: CASSQGAGYTF. The CDR3 region has the DNA TGTGCCAGCAGCCAGGGGGCTGGCTACACCTTC.

This chain connects TRBV2 to TRBJ1-5; D not resolved. The V and J ends lost 8 bases and 3 bases respectively, with 11 bases between them. Germline V gene sequence: CDR1 SNHLY, CDR2 FYNNEI. This CDR3 contains 13 residues. The CDR3 region is CASRMFDNQPQHF. CDR3 DNA sequence: TGTGCCAGCCGTATGTTTGACAATCAGCCCCAGCATTTT.

V and J are TRBV10-3 and TRBJ2-7, with 7 bases matching TRBD1. The CDR3 contains 15 residues. V was pared by 3 bases and J by 3 bases, with 8 bases of the junction left unmatched. CDR1 ENHRY and CDR2 SYGVKD come from the germline V gene. The CDR3 nucleotides read TGTGCCATCAGTGAATTTTCGGGGACAGTCTACGAGCAGTACTTC. It translates to CAISEFSGTVYEQYF.

The chain combines TRBV5-1 with TRBJ1-1; D is uncertain. This CDR3 is 13 amino acids long. V lost 7 bases to trimming and J lost 4 bases, with 14 bases between them. CDR1 SGHRS and CDR2 YFSETQ come from the germline V gene. The CDR3 spells CASSPWESTEAFF. CDR3 nucleotide sequence: TGCGCCAGCTCTCCGTGGGAGAGCACTGAAGCTTTCTTT.

This clone was seen once. The CDR3 DNA sequence: TGCGCCAGCAGCAGGGGGACTAGCGGGAACTACGAGCAGTACTTC. It encodes CASSRGTSGNYEQYF. The chain joins TRBV5-1 to TRBJ2-7; 13 bases are shared with TRBD2. CDR1 is SGHRS and CDR2 is YFSETQ in the germline V gene. J was trimmed by 3 bases and V by 4 bases; bases with no gene match: 4. This CDR3 spans 15 amino acids.

This chain connects TRBV5-1 to TRBJ1-3; 9 bases are a match to TRBD1. Germline CDR1 SGHRS, CDR2 YFSETQ. This CDR3 region has 19 residues. The V and J ends lost 0 bases and 0 bases, in that order; junction bases with no gene match: 10. The CDR3 spells CASSLVPGQGRGSGNTIYF. CDR3 nucleotides: TGCGCCAGCAGCTTGGTCCCGGGACAGGGTCGGGGCTCTGGAAACACCATATATTTT.

The J gene is TRBJ2-3, the V gene TRBV6-5; D perhaps matches TRBD1 (6 bases). CDR1 is MNHEY, CDR2 SVGAGI, per germline. CDR3 size: 15 residues. V lost 5 bases to trimming and J lost 2 bases, with 14 bases between them. In nucleotides, the CDR3 is TGTGCCAGCAGTAATTCAGGGGCACACACAGATACGCAGTATTTT. It is translated as CASSNSGAHTDTQYF.

V is TRBV30 and J is TRBJ1-6; D gene uncertain. Trimming removed 5 bases at V and 12 bases at J, with 11 bases between. The CDR3 is made up of 11 amino acids. CDR1 is GTSNPN and CDR2 is SVGIG in the germline V gene (reference sequence). This CDR3 is CAWGGSLPLHF. In DNA form, the CDR3 reads TGTGCCTGGGGCGGGAGTTTACCCCTCCACTTT.

The chain carries TRBV9 and TRBJ2-5; 7 positions agree with TRBD1. V shed 3 bases and J 4 bases; nucleotides not matched to a gene: 6. The CDR3 runs to 14 residues. From germline, CDR1 is SGDLS and CDR2 YYNGEE. CDR3 DNA: TGTGCCAGCAGCGCACAGGGGACAATAGAGACCCAGTACTTC. Translating gives CASSAQGTIETQYF.

The chain employs TRBV5-1 and TRBJ1-3, with 8 bases lining up with TRBD1. V trimming: 4 bases; J trimming: 4 bases; junction bases outside the gene matches: 4. Germline CDR1 and CDR2: SGHRS and YFSETQ. The CDR3 length is 14 residues. In DNA, the CDR3 is TGCGCCAGCAGCGGTACAGGGGGAGGAAACACCATATATTTT. This codes for CASSGTGGGNTIYF.

The chain couples TRBV10-3 to TRBJ2-5; 9 bases agree with TRBD2. The CDR3 runs to 15 residues. Germline-derived CDR1 and CDR2 are ENHRY and SYGVKD. V was clipped by 3 bases and J by 5 bases; unmatched bases: 7. The CDR3 reads CAISESAGGWETQYF. The CDR3 bases are TGTGCCATCAGTGAATCAGCGGGGGGATGGGAGACCCAGTACTTC.

The gene calls are TRBV2 and TRBJ2-7; weak D call: TRBD2 (6 bases). Germline V gives CDR1 SNHLY, CDR2 FYNNEI. V was pared by 3 bases and J by 9 bases, with 12 bases between. The CDR3 totals 12 residues. CDR3 protein: CASSEAGLGQYF. For the CDR3, the DNA is TGTGCCAGCAGTGAGGCGGGGCTCGGGCAGTACTTC.

The J gene is TRBJ2-5, the V gene TRBV5-1; no clear D gene. CDR1 and CDR2 from the germline V gene are SGHRS and YFSETQ. This CDR3 spans 15 amino acids. V lost 6 bases, J lost 1 base, and 16 bases lay in between. This CDR3 is CASTKVANFQETQYF. CDR3 sequence (DNA): TGCGCCAGCACCAAGGTTGCGAATTTCCAAGAGACCCAGTACTTC.

CDR3 amino acids: CASSLTSGRSSYNEQFF. Written as DNA, the CDR3 is TGCGCCAGCAGCTTGACTAGCGGGAGAAGCTCCTACAATGAGCAGTTCTTC. The chain has TRBV5-1 and TRBJ2-1; TRBD2 matches 11 bases. This CDR3 is 17 amino acids long. V was clipped by 1 base and J by 0 bases; unmatched bases: 3. From germline, CDR1 is SGHRS and CDR2 YFSETQ. The full variable domain, with the rest looked up from reference TRBV5-1 and TRBJ2-1, is KAGVTQTPRYLIKTRGQQVTLSCSPISGHRSVSWYQQTPGQGLQFLFEYFSETQRNKGNFPGRFSGRQFSNSRSEMNVSTLELGDSALYLCASSLTSGRSSYNEQFFGPGTRLTVL.

This chain connects TRBV19 to TRBJ1-2, with D hard to call. Germline CDR1 reads LNHDA; CDR2 reads SQIVND (reference sequence). The CDR3 loop spans 15 amino acids. The ends were cut back, 1 base at V and 0 bases at J, with 9 bases in the middle. The CDR3: CASSIAVAANYGYTF. CDR3 DNA sequence: TGTGCCAGTAGTATAGCTGTAGCGGCTAACTATGGCTACACCTTC. The variable domain in full, with the rest retrieved from reference TRBV19 and TRBJ1-2, is DGGITQSPKYLFRKEGQNVTLSCEQNLNHDAMYWYRQDPGQGLRLIYYSQIVNDFQKGDIAEGYSVSREKKESFPLTVTSAQKNPTAFYLCASSIAVAANYGYTFGSGTRLTVV.